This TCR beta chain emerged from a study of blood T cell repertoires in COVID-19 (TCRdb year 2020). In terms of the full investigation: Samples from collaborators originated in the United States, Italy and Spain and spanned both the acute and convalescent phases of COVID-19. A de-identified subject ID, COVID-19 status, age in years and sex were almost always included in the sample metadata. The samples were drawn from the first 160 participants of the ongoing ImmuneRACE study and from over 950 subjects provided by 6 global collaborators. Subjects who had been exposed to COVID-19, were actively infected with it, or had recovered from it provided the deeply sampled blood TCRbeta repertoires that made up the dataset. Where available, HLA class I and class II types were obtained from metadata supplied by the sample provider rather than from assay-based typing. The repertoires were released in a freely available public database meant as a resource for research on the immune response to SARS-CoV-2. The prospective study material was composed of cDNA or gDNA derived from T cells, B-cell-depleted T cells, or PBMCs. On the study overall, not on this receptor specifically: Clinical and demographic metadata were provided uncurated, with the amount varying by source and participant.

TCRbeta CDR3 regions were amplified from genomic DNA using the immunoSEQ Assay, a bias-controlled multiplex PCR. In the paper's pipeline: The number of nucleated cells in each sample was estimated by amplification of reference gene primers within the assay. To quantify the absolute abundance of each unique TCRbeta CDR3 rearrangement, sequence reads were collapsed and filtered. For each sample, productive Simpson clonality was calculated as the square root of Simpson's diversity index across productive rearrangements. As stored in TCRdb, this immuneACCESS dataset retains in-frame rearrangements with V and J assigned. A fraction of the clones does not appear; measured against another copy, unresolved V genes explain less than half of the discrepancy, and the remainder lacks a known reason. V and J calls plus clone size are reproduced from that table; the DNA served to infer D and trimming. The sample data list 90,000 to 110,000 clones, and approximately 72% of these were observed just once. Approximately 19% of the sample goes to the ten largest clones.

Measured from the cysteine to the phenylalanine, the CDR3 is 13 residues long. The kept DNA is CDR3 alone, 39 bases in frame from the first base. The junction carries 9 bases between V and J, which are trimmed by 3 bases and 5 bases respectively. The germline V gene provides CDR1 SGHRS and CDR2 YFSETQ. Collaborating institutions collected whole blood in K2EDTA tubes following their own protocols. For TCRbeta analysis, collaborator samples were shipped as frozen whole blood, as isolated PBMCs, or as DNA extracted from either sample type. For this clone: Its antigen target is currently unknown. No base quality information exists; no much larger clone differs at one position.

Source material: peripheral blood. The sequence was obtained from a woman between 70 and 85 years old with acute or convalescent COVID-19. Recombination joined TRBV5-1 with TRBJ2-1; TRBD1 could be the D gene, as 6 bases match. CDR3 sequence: CASSSTGNNEQFF. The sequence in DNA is TGCGCCAGCAGCTCTACAGGGAACAATGAGCAGTTCTTC.